The T cell receptor (beta chain) described here comes from a study of shared clonotypes between healthy human individuals. Study overall: Donor composition was two women and a few men, aged 18 to 49.

The repertoire was sequenced with immunoSEQ multiplex PCR; TCRdb's copy has only in-frame clones and lacks some. The sample consists of approximately 980,000 clones, over 60% of them appearing once. Whole-study results and caveats: Clonotypes shared by all four donors outscored non-shared clonotypes in generation probability. Sampling included only blood; tissue repertoires likely differ.

Naive CD4+ cells were CD45RA-selected; the remaining cells were memory. A few counts support this clone. Its antigen is currently unknown. Per germline, CDR1 SGHDT and CDR2 YYEEEE. The J segment lost 4 bases and the V segment lost 0 bases, leaving 5 bases of the junction unmatched. CDR3 size: 17 residues. The sequence was collected from a man aged 18 to 29 in good health. The chain combines TRBV5-6 with TRBJ2-2, with TRBD2 matching 11 bases. The material sequenced was memory CD4+ T cells sorted from blood. The subset was: CD45RA-negative fraction. CDR3: CASSLELAGGFTGELFF. In DNA, the CDR3 is TGTGCCAGCAGCTTGGAGCTAGCGGGAGGTTTCACCGGGGAGCTGTTTTTT. Full variable domain (remainder filled in from reference TRBV5-6 and TRBJ2-2): DAGVTQSPTHLIKTRGQQVTLRCSPKSGHDTVSWYQQALGQGPQFIFQYYEEEERQRGNFPDRFSGHQFPNYSSELNVNALLLGDSALYLCASSLELAGGFTGELFFGEGSRLTVL.